A selection of T cell receptor beta chains follows, all from one sample in a study of post-analysis software for immune sequencing data. Via MiXCR, TCRdb re-called the PCR reads, giving one row per CDR3 protein. The table includes 450,000 or so distinct CDR3 sequences, nearly 45% detected once. Sample: blood. These receptors were collected from a girl under 18 with multiple sclerosis. The CDR3 runs from the conserved cysteine through the conserved F or W. A D gene is named only where the DNA matches it firmly. Only part of the rows carry a size: once, few, many, or a class if the clone is expanded.

j_call | clone_size | v_call | d_call | cdr3_nt | cdr3_aa
TRBJ2-7 | . | TRBV20-1 | . | TGCAGTGCTTCAAATACAAGACAGGAGTACGAGCAGTACTTC | CSASNTRQEYEQYF
TRBJ1-2 | few | TRBV2 | . | TGTGCCAGCAGTGAAACGCGTGGGGGGGCCACTGCTAATAACTATGGCTACACCTTC | CASSETRGGATANNYGYTF
TRBJ2-5 | . | TRBV9 | . | TGTGCCAGCAGCGGGGACCGAGAGACCCAGTACTTC | CASSGDRETQYF
TRBJ2-7 | . | TRBV5-1 | TRBD1 | TGCGCCAGCAGCCAGTGGGACAGGGTCTACGAGCAGTACTTC | CASSQWDRVYEQYF
TRBJ2-7 | few | TRBV29-1 | . | TGCAGCGTTGAAGATCGTCGCAACTCCTACGAGCAGTACTTC | CSVEDRRNSYEQYF
TRBJ2-7 | . | TRBV25-1 | TRBD1 | TGTGCCAGCAGTGGCTTAAGGACAGGGCCCTACGAGCAGTACTTC | CASSGLRTGPYEQYF
TRBJ2-1 | . | TRBV5-1 | . | TGCGCCAGCAGCTTGGAGGCTAGGTTATACAATGAGCAGTTCTTC | CASSLEARLYNEQFF
TRBJ2-5 | few | TRBV28 | TRBD2 | TGTGCCAGCAGTGACCTAACGGGGGGGGACCAAGAGACCCAGTACTTC | CASSDLTGGDQETQYF
TRBJ1-2 | . | TRBV7-2 | . | TGTGCCAGCAGCTTAGAGACGGCAGCTTCATATGATGGCTACACCTTC | CASSLETAASYDGYTF
TRBJ1-6 | once | TRBV20-1 | . | TGCAGTGCTAGAGAGGTCTCACAGGGTAATTCACCCCTCCACTTT | CSAREVSQGNSPLHF
TRBJ2-1 | few | TRBV28 | . | TGTGCCAGCAGTTGGGAGGCCTCCTACAATGAGCAGTTCTTC | CASSWEASYNEQFF
TRBJ2-7 | . | TRBV5-1 | . | TGCGCCAGCAGCCGGGACCCTGGCGCCTGGGGAGACGAGCAGTACTTC | CASSRDPGAWGDEQYF
TRBJ2-7 | . | TRBV29-1 | TRBD2 | TGCAGCGTTGCCACTAGCGGGAGTTATAACGAGCAGTACTTC | CSVATSGSYNEQYF
TRBJ2-5 | . | TRBV5-1 | . | TGCGCCAGCAGCCCGAGATTGACAGGCCCCCAAGAGACCCAGTACTTC | CASSPRLTGPQETQYF
TRBJ2-2 | . | TRBV29-1 | TRBD1 | TGCAGCGTACTACAGGGGGCCGCCGGGGAGCTGTTTTTT | CSVLQGAAGELFF
TRBJ2-1 | . | TRBV6-5 | . | TGTGCCAGCAGTTTCGGGACGATCAGCTCCTACAATGAGCAGTTCTTC | CASSFGTISSYNEQFF
TRBJ2-5 | . | TRBV20-1 | . | TGCAGTGCTATAGCGGACCAAGGGACCCAGTACTTC | CSAIADQGTQYF
TRBJ1-1 | . | TRBV27 | . | TGTGCCAGCGGCTTGGGTTGGGGAGGCGCTGAAGCTTTCTTT | CASGLGWGGAEAFF
TRBJ1-1 | . | TRBV9 | . | TGTGCCAGCAGCATCCTGGTCCCAGAGAACACTGAAGCTTTCTTT | CASSILVPENTEAFF
TRBJ2-1 | . | TRBV5-1 | TRBD2 | TGCGCCAGCAGCTTGGGACTTAGCGGGAGGGACAATGAGCAGTTCTTC | CASSLGLSGRDNEQFF
TRBJ2-1 | few | TRBV10-3 | . | TGTGCCATCAGTGAAGGGGGGAGCTCCTACAATGAGCAGTTCTTC | CAISEGGSSYNEQFF
TRBJ2-1 | few | TRBV24-1 | . | TGTGCCACCAGTGATCCCCGGGGGATCGATGAGCAGTTCTTC | CATSDPRGIDEQFF
TRBJ1-2 | . | TRBV29-1 | TRBD1 | TGCAGCGTTGATCTAGGAGTGGGACAGGGGGTTTATGGCTACACCTTC | CSVDLGVGQGVYGYTF
TRBJ2-7 | few | TRBV12-3/TRBV12-4 | TRBD2 | TGTGCCAGCAGTCTCCCCGGGACTAGCGGTATGGAGCAGTACTTC | CASSLPGTSGMEQYF
TRBJ2-7 | . | TRBV10-3 | . | TGTGCCATCCGGGCAGGAGCCTACGAGCAGTACTTC | CAIRAGAYEQYF
TRBJ2-3 | . | TRBV5-1 | TRBD2 | TGCGCCAGCAGCTTGCCCCCGACTAGCGGGAGCACAGATACGCAGTATTTT | CASSLPPTSGSTDTQYF